This passage covers 25 T cell receptor beta chains from one sample sequenced in a study of T-cell reconstitution after alpha-beta-depleted transplantation in children listed by TCRdb under 2016. The library was produced with PCR. Sequencing was carried out with an Illumina HiSeq 2500. Molecular barcoding was employed in the preparation of TCR libraries, with unique molecular identifiers being used to normalize TCRbeta repertoire quantification. In TCRdb, the public reads were trimmed at Q25 with fastp and aligned with MiXCR, with productive beta chains retained. Under each unique CDR3 protein, matching rows form one entry showing the most common genes and DNA. Within this sample are a few hundred thousand distinct CDR3 sequences, with 10% of them counted one time only. The ten largest account for roughly 2.5% of the sample. Here the sequenced sample was PBMCs from the stem cell graft donor, taken from the stem cell graft. The receptor source for this set is a human donor who donated a stem cell graft to a child with acute lymphoblastic leukemia.

There are a few counts of this clonotype. V gene TRBV11-1 combines with J gene TRBJ2-7; 8 bases agree with TRBD1. This CDR3 spans 13 amino acids. Trimming at V came to 4 bases and at J to 5 bases, leaving 4 bases not matched to a gene. The germline V gene has CDR1 SGHAT and CDR2 FQDESV (reference sequence). The CDR3 protein is CASSSGGRNEQYF. The CDR3 DNA sequence: TGTGCCAGCAGCTCAGGGGGCCGAAACGAGCAGTACTTC.

This clonotype was seen once. The chain has TRBV5-1 and TRBJ1-3; D call uncertain. CDR1 SGHRS and CDR2 YFSETQ come from the germline V gene. CDR3 length: 14 residues. V was clipped by 4 bases and J by 2 bases, with 10 bases between them. The CDR3 nucleotides read TGCGCCAGCAGCCCGGAACCCCCTGGAAACACCATATATTTT. It specifies CASSPEPPGNTIYF.

The chain employs TRBV18 and TRBJ1-3, with D possibly matching TRBD1 (6 bases). Trimming cost V 0 bases and J 0 bases, with 12 bases left between them. Germline V gene sequence: CDR1 KGHSH, CDR2 LQKENI. The CDR3 is 17 amino acids. For the CDR3, the DNA is TGTGCCAGCTCACCACCGAGCCAGGGGATCTCTGGAAACACCATATATTTT. Translation gives CASSPPSQGISGNTIYF.

This clonotype has only a few counts. This chain connects TRBV11-3 to TRBJ1-2; D gene unclear. Germline V gene sequence: CDR1 SGHNT, CDR2 YENEEA. The CDR3 extends over 11 amino acids. V lost 1 base, J lost 8 bases, and 5 bases lay in between. DNA for the CDR3: TGTGCCAGCAGCTTAGCGAGGGGCTACACCTTC. Its protein product is CASSLARGYTF.

This clonotype was counted between two and nine times. V gene TRBV29-1 combines with J gene TRBJ2-1; no definite D call. The V end lost 4 bases, the J end lost 6 bases, and 19 bases lay between the germline ends. The CDR3 loop spans 15 amino acids. Germline V lookup: CDR1 SQVTM, CDR2 ANQGSEA. The CDR3 coding sequence is TGCAGCGTTGGGCACGGAATCCAGACCCCCAATGAGCAGTTCTTC. It specifies CSVGHGIQTPNEQFF.

The chain joins TRBV11-2 to TRBJ2-5; D is uncertain. The CDR3 extends over 14 amino acids. Trimming left V 0 bases short and J 3 bases short, with 8 bases between. Germline CDR1 SGHAT, CDR2 FQNNGV. The CDR3 spells CASSLDRSKETQYF. CDR3 in DNA: TGTGCCAGCAGCTTAGATCGTTCTAAAGAGACCCAGTACTTC.

Worth noting for this clonotype: The junction departs from the called germline gene at one end, perhaps through a read error. The chain combines TRBV20-1 with TRBJ2-5; the D gene could be TRBD1 or TRBD2 (5 bases each). The CDR3 is 17 amino acids. Germline assignment: CDR1 DFQATT and CDR2 SNEGSKA (reference sequence). The CDR3 DNA sequence: TGCTGTGCTAGAGATCTAAGGGGCGGGCTCACAGGAGAGACCCAGTACTTC. It specifies CCARDLRGGLTGETQYF.

This clonotype has just a few counts. The DNA of the CDR3 is TGTGCCAGTAGTATAGTTCCTGGGGCCCCCAATCAGCCCCAGCATTTT. Its translation is CASSIVPGAPNQPQHF. The rearrangement uses TRBV19 and TRBJ1-5, with D possibly TRBD1 on 5 matching bases. This CDR3 contains 16 residues. Germline loops: CDR1 LNHDA, CDR2 SQIVND (reference sequence). The V and J ends lost 1 base and 3 bases respectively, with 13 bases between them.

The V and J genes are TRBV28 and TRBJ2-3; no definite D call. The germline V and J ends were trimmed by 2 bases and 2 bases, with 8 bases remaining between them. This CDR3 comprises 14 residues. Germline CDR1 and CDR2: MDHEN and SYDVKM. The CDR3 DNA reads as TGTGCCAGCAGTTTAAGATCCCTCACAGATACGCAGTATTTT. This encodes CASSLRSLTDTQYF.

The chain is built from TRBV30 and TRBJ1-5, with 7 bases matching TRBD1. Germline CDR1 GTSNPN, CDR2 SVGIG (reference sequence). Unmatched junction bases numbered 9, after V lost 1 base and J lost 3 bases. This CDR3 is 16 amino acids long. In nucleotides, the CDR3 is TGTGCCTGGAGTGCAGGTGGGACAGTCCTCAATCAGCCCCAGCATTTT. It yields the protein CAWSAGGTVLNQPQHF.

At least ten counts were recorded for this clonotype. This chain joins TRBV3-1 and TRBJ2-7; D call uncertain. The CDR3 sequence is 13 residues long. The germline CDR1 and CDR2 sequences are LGHDT and YNNKEL (reference sequence). Trimming pared 4 bases from V and 4 bases from J, leaving 11 bases between. In DNA, the CDR3 is TGTGCCAGCAGCCGCGCACAGTTGTACGAGCAGTACTTC. It specifies CASSRAQLYEQYF.

This clonotype came up a few times. The gene calls are TRBV7-9 and TRBJ2-5, with 9 bases lining up with TRBD2. Germline V CDR1 and CDR2: SEHNR, FQNEAQ (reference sequence). The CDR3 contains 14 residues. V trimming: 5 bases; J trimming: 5 bases; junction bases outside the gene matches: 6. The CDR3 loop reads CASSSSGSRETQYF. The DNA of the CDR3 is TGTGCCAGCAGCAGTAGCGGGAGCAGGGAGACCCAGTACTTC.

This clonotype appeared a few times. This chain uses TRBV29-1 with TRBJ2-1; 11 nucleotides match TRBD2. The CDR3 consists of 15 residues. Germline CDR1 reads SQVTM; CDR2 reads ANQGSEA. V shed 4 bases, J shed 3 bases, and the junction held 5 bases outside the gene matches. The CDR3 DNA is TGCAGCGTTGCCCCCGGGACTAGCGGCTACAATGAGCAGTTCTTC. Translated, it gives CSVAPGTSGYNEQFF.

The chain carries TRBV7-2 and TRBJ2-7; no clear D gene. Germline-derived CDR1 and CDR2 are SGHTA and FQGNSA. The V end was cut by 8 bases, the J end by 2 bases, with 13 bases between. The CDR3 sequence is 13 residues long. Here the CDR3 DNA reads TGTGCCAGCTCCGGACCACCACCCTACGAGCAGTACTTC. Encoded protein: CASSGPPPYEQYF.

The gene calls are TRBV27 and TRBJ2-7; D might be TRBD2 (6 bases). The CDR3 loop spans 17 amino acids. Looked up from germline, CDR1 is MNHEY and CDR2 is SMNVEV (reference sequence). V was pared by 11 bases and J by 0 bases, with 26 bases between. The CDR3 region is CAPGGIKDLTGSYEQYF. The CDR3 coding sequence is TGTGCCCCTGGGGGGATAAAGGACCTAACGGGCTCCTACGAGCAGTACTTC.

The gene calls are TRBV9 and TRBJ2-7; tentatively, D is TRBD2 (6 bases). Per the germline V gene, CDR1 is SGDLS and CDR2 is YYNGEE. This CDR3 is built from 14 residues. Trimming removed 0 bases from V and 1 base from J, with 8 bases in between. The CDR3 spells CASSVGGVSYEQYF. As DNA, the CDR3 is TGTGCCAGCAGCGTAGGGGGGGTGTCCTACGAGCAGTACTTC.

This clonotype was seen only a few times. The CDR3 nucleotides are TGTGCCAGCACCAACCGGGGCCCGAATTCACCCCTCCACTTT. The encoded protein is CASTNRGPNSPLHF. This chain links TRBV7-2 with TRBJ1-6, with D possibly TRBD1 on 5 matching bases. There are 14 residues in the CDR3. The V and J ends lost 7 bases and 7 bases respectively, with 14 bases between them. Looked up from germline, CDR1 is SGHTA and CDR2 is FQGNSA. The full variable domain, in which reference TRBV7-2 and TRBJ1-6 provide the parts outside the CDR3, is GAGVSQSPSNKVTEKGKDVELRCDPISGHTALYWYRQSLGQGLEFLIYFQGNSAPDKSGLPSDRFSAERTGGSVSTLTIQRTQQEDSAVYLCASTNRGPNSPLHFGNGTRLTVT.

This clonotype was seen more than once but under ten times. V gene TRBV29-1 combines with J gene TRBJ1-4, with D perhaps TRBD1 (5 bases). This CDR3 comprises 14 residues. Trimming took off 8 bases at V and 3 bases at J, with 16 bases between the two ends. Per germline, CDR1 SQVTM and CDR2 ANQGSEA. The CDR3 loop reads CSIAPDTPNEKLFF. The CDR3 region has the DNA TGCAGCATTGCCCCGGACACCCCTAATGAAAAACTGTTTTTT.

The chain combines TRBV6-2 or TRBV6-3 with TRBJ2-1, with 8 positions matching TRBD2. The V and J ends lost 5 bases and 7 bases, in that order; junction bases with no gene match: 25. Germline V gene data show CDR1 as MNHEY and CDR2 as SVGEGT. The CDR3 covers 20 residues. Here the CDR3 DNA reads TGTGCCAGCAGTCCCTATCGGAGCGGGAGTTATGGTTTCTACGGGAATGAGCAGTTCTTC. The encoded protein is CASSPYRSGSYGFYGNEQFF.

This clonotype was found many times. The chain combines TRBV5-1 with TRBJ1-2; TRBD1 aligns across 7 bases. Losses at the gene ends were 2 bases for V and 2 bases for J; bases not matched to a gene: 9. Germline loops: CDR1 SGHRS, CDR2 YFSETQ. The CDR3 is made up of 16 amino acids. Here the CDR3 reads CASSFFVGGQNYGYTF. The CDR3 region has the DNA TGCGCCAGCAGCTTCTTCGTAGGGGGCCAAAACTATGGCTACACCTTC.

V is TRBV5-1 and J is TRBJ1-3; no clear D. The CDR3 sequence is 13 residues long. V lost 3 bases to trimming and J lost 2 bases, with 6 bases between them. Germline V gene lookup returns CDR1 SGHRS and CDR2 YFSETQ. The CDR3 DNA follows: TGCGCCAGCAGCTCTCAGACTGGAAACACCATATATTTT. It is translated as CASSSQTGNTIYF.

The chain joins TRBV12-3 or TRBV12-4 to TRBJ2-5; tentatively, D is TRBD1 (6 bases). The CDR3 consists of 13 residues. Trimming stripped 4 bases from V and 4 bases from J, with 10 bases between. CDR3 in DNA: TGTGCCAGCAGTTCTACAGGGCTAGAGACCCAGTACTTC. Its translation is CASSSTGLETQYF.

This clonotype has a handful of counts. At one end, the junction sequence differs from germline, possibly due to a read error. The chain carries TRBV7-7 and TRBJ2-2; 13 bases fit TRBD2. CDR3 length equals 17 residues. The germline gives CDR1 SSHAT, CDR2 FNYEAQ (reference sequence). The CDR3 spells CASSSLAGGPYTGELFF. CDR3 sequence (DNA): TGTGCTAGCAGCTCACTAGCGGGAGGGCCTTACACCGGGGAGCTGTTTTTT.

In this sample, this clonotype turned up a few times. The J gene is TRBJ2-1, the V gene TRBV5-8; D is perhaps TRBD1 (6 bases). This CDR3 has 15 amino acids. Per the germline V gene, CDR1 is SGHTS and CDR2 is YDEGEE. V lost 4 bases and J 0 bases, leaving 11 bases between the germline ends. The CDR3 sequence is CASSSGGFSYNEQFF. DNA of the CDR3: TGTGCCAGCAGCAGTGGGGGCTTCTCCTACAATGAGCAGTTCTTC.

The chain uses TRBV5-1 and TRBJ2-7; the match to TRBD1 covers 7 bases. V dropped 3 bases and J dropped 1; count of bases not matched to a gene: 7. The germline V gene encodes CDR1 SGHRS and CDR2 YFSETQ. This CDR3 region has 15 residues. Here the CDR3 DNA reads TGCGCCAGCAGCTCCCGGGACAGACCATCCTACGAGCAGTACTTC. Protein sequence: CASSSRDRPSYEQYF. Together with reference TRBV5-1 and TRBJ2-7, the CDR3 gives the full variable domain: KAGVTQTPRYLIKTRGQQVTLSCSPISGHRSVSWYQQTPGQGLQFLFEYFSETQRNKGNFPGRFSGRQFSNSRSEMNVSTLELGDSALYLCASSSRDRPSYEQYFGPGTRLTVT.